Each of the 2 T cell receptor beta chains below was sequenced from the same sample in a study of shared clonotypes between healthy human individuals. Here immunoSEQ multiplex PCR was the method, and the copy in TCRdb shows in-frame clones only, minus some. The data show hundreds of thousands of clones, less than 85% seen once. Material for sequencing was memory CD4+ T cells sorted from blood. The subset was: CD45RA-negative fraction. These receptors all stem from a woman between 25 and 40 years old in good health.

This chain connects TRBV7-7 to TRBJ2-1; 7 positions agree with TRBD2. Germline CDR1 and CDR2: SSHAT and FNYEAQ (reference sequence). The CDR3 has 15 amino acids. V lost 2 bases and J lost 5; bases outside the gene matches: 6. The CDR3 nucleotides are TGTGCCAGCAGCTTAACGAGCGGGATAAACAATGAGCAGTTCTTC. Protein: CASSLTSGINNEQFF.

The chain uses TRBV2 and TRBJ2-5; 9 positions agree with TRBD2. V trimming: 0 bases; J trimming: 3 bases; junction bases outside the gene matches: 8. Germline V gene lookup returns CDR1 SNHLY and CDR2 FYNNEI. The CDR3 runs 17 residues. The CDR3 sequence: CASSEARTSATEETQYF. The CDR3 DNA reads TGTGCCAGCAGTGAAGCCCGGACTAGCGCGACCGAAGAGACCCAGTACTTC. Filled out from reference TRBV2 and TRBJ2-5, the complete variable domain reads EPEVTQTPSHQVTQMGQEVILRCVPISNHLYFYWYRQILGQKVEFLVSFYNNEISEKSEIFDDQFSVERPDGSNFTLKIRSTKLEDSAMYFCASSEARTSATEETQYFGPGTRLLVL.